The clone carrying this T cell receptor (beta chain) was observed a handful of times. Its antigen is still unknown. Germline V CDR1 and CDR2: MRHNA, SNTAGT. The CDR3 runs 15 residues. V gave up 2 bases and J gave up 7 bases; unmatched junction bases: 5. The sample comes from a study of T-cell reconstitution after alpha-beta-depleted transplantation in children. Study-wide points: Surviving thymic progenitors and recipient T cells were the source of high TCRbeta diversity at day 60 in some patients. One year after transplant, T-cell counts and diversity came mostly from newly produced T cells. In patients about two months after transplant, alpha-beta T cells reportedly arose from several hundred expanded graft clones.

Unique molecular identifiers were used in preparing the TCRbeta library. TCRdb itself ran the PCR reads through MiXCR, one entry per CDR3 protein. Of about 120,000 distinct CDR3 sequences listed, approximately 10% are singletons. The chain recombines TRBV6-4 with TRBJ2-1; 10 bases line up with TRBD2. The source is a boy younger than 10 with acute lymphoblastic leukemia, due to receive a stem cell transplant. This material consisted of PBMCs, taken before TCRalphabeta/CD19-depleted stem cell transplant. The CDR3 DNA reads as TGTGCCAGCAGTGACGGGTCTAGCGGGAGAAATGAGCAGTTCTTC. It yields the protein CASSDGSSGRNEQFF.